A selection of T cell receptor beta chains follows, all from one sample in a study of beta chain features in type 1 diabetes. Produced via immunoSEQ multiplex PCR; TCRdb's table is partial and in-frame only. Of fewer than 650,000 clones listed, about 14% are singletons. Sequencing was carried out using naive CD4+ T cells from blood. The receptor set was obtained from a man in his late teens or twenties in good health. CDR3s include the opening cysteine and the closing phenylalanine or tryptophan. The order of the fields is J gene, D gene, V gene, clone size, CDR3 protein, CDR3 DNA. A D gene is named only where the DNA matches it firmly. A row's size may be missing; if present it is once, few, many or a size class.

>TRBJ1-4|NA|TRBV7-9|few
CASSYQTGIEKLFF
TGTGCCAGCAGCTACCAGACCGGAATTGAAAAACTGTTTTTT
>TRBJ2-1|TRBD2|TRBV7-2|NA
CASSKDGGRYNEQFF
TGTGCCAGCAGCAAAGACGGGGGGAGGTACAATGAGCAGTTCTTC
>TRBJ2-5|TRBD2|TRBV27|few
CASSRPGLAGDRETQYF
TGTGCCAGCAGTAGACCGGGACTAGCGGGGGACCGGGAGACCCAGTACTTC
>TRBJ2-1|NA|TRBV18|NA
CASSPAAYNEQFF
TGTGCCAGCTCACCTGCGGCCTACAATGAGCAGTTCTTC
>TRBJ2-7|NA|TRBV7-7|few
CASSSPPKDLSYEQYF
TGTGCTAGCAGCTCACCCCCGAAGGACCTTTCCTACGAGCAGTACTTC
>TRBJ1-3|NA|TRBV4-3|NA
CASSQAGTGDGNTIYF
TGCGCCAGCAGCCAAGCAGGGACTGGGGATGGAAACACCATATATTTT
>TRBJ2-3|NA|TRBV5-1|NA
CASSGFGPERGDTQYF
TGCGCCAGCAGCGGGTTTGGACCGGAACGTGGGGATACGCAGTATTTT
>TRBJ2-3|NA|TRBV30|NA
CAWSVSLADTQYF
TGTGCCTGGAGTGTAAGCTTAGCGGATACGCAGTATTTT
>TRBJ2-1|NA|TRBV4-3|NA
CASSQETGGRLNYNEQFF
TGCGCCAGCAGCCAAGAAACGGGGGGCCGCCTTAACTACAATGAGCAGTTCTTC
>TRBJ2-1|NA|TRBV7-2|many
CASSWALAYNEQFF
TGTGCCAGCAGCTGGGCGCTAGCTTACAATGAGCAGTTCTTC
>TRBJ2-3|TRBD2|TRBV9|few
CASAPSPSGRADTQYF
TGTGCCAGCGCCCCAAGTCCCAGCGGGAGAGCAGATACGCAGTATTTT